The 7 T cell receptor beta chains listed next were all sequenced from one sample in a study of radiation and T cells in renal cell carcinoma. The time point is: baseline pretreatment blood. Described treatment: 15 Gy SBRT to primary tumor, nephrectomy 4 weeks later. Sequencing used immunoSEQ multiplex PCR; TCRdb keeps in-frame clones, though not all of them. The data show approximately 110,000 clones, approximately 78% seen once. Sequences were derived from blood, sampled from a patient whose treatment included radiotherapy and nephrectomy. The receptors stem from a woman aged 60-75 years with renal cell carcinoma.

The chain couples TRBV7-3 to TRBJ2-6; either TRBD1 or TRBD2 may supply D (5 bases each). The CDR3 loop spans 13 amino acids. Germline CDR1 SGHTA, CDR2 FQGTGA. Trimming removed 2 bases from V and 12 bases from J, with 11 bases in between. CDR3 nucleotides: TGTGCCAGCAGCTTATCAGGGACCGGCGTCCTGACTTTC. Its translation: CASSLSGTGVLTF.

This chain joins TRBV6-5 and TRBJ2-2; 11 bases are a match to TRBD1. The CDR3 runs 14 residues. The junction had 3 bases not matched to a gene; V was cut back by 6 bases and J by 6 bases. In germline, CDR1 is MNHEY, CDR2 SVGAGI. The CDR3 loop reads CASRPGQGAGELFF. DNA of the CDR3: TGTGCCAGCAGGCCGGGACAGGGGGCCGGGGAGCTGTTTTTT.

For the CDR3, the DNA is TGTGCCAGCAGCCCCAGTGTGGGACAAACCTCCTACGAGCAGTACTTC. This encodes CASSPSVGQTSYEQYF. V and J are TRBV7-2 and TRBJ2-7; D possibly corresponds to TRBD1 (6 bases). The CDR3 contains 16 residues. CDR1 and CDR2 (germline): SGHTA, FQGNSA. The ends were cut back, 5 bases at V and 0 bases at J, with 17 bases in the middle.

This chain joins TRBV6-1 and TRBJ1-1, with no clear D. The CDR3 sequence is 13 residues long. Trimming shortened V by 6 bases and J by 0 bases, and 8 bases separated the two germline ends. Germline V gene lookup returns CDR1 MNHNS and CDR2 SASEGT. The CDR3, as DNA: TGTGCCAGCAGGGCATCTGTGAACACTGAAGCTTTCTTT. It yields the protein CASRASVNTEAFF.

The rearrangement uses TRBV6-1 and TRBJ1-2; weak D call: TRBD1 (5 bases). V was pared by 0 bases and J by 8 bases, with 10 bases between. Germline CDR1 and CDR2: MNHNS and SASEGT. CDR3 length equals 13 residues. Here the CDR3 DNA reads TGTGCCAGCAGTGAAGCGGGGGATGGCGGCTACACCTTC. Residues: CASSEAGDGGYTF.

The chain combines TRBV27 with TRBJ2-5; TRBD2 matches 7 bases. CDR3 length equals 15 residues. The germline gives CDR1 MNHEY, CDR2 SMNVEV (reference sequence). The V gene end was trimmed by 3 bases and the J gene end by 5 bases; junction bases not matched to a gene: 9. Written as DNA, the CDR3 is TGTGCCAGCAGTTTCCACCCGGGAGGCGGGGAGACCCAGTACTTC. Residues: CASSFHPGGGETQYF.

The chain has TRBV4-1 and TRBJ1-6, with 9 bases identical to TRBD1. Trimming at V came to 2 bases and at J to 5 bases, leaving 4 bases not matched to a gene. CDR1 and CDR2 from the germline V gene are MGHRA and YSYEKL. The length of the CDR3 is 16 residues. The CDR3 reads CASSQTGGVDNSPLHF. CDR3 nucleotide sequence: TGCGCCAGCAGCCAAACAGGGGGCGTAGATAATTCACCCCTCCACTTT.